This TCR beta chain was captured by sequencing in a study of cytomegalovirus exposure and HLA in healthy donors. Study summary: About 200 million T cells yielded some 120 million unique TCR beta sequences in earlier analysis.

Primers: 60 Vbeta forward and 13 Jbeta reverse. Produced via immunoSEQ multiplex PCR; TCRdb's table is partial and in-frame only. The table includes about 150,000 clones, around nine tenths detected once. General observations from the study: The productive fraction for most TCR beta V segments was about 90% or about 30% in an earlier analysis.

Germline values: CDR1 MGHRA, CDR2 YSYEKL. The V gene end was trimmed by 0 bases and the J gene end by 8 bases; junction bases not matched to a gene: 12. The CDR3 sequence is 16 residues long. Worth noting for this clone: The antigen is undetermined.

V usage is TRBV4-1 and J usage is TRBJ1-2, with 7 bases identical to TRBD1. The sequence derives from a young woman in good health and CMV-seronegative. The sample taken for sequencing was PBMCs. This chain's CDR3 is CASSQDFAGTAAGYTF. The CDR3 DNA is TGCGCCAGCAGCCAAGATTTTGCCGGGACAGCGGCGGGCTACACCTTC.